Listed here are 7 T cell receptor beta chains from one sample, sequenced in a study of T-cell memory formation after mild COVID-19. TCRdb re-analysed the 5' RACE reads in MiXCR, keeping a single row per CDR3 protein. Here the sample spans 450,000 or so distinct CDR3 sequences, roughly 23% being singletons. Sequencing was performed on PBMCs or a T cell subset sorted from them (not recorded which). These receptors all come from an adult woman who had mild COVID-19 (a few samples of this study predate the infection). Cell type and time point are not known.

The V gene is TRBV27, the J gene TRBJ1-1; weak D call: TRBD1 (5 bases). The CDR3 length is 14 residues. V gave up 6 bases and J gave up 0 bases, with 11 bases separating them. CDR1 is MNHEY, CDR2 SMNVEV, per germline (reference sequence). CDR3 loop: CASRGGAVNTEAFF. The CDR3 nucleotides read TGTGCCAGCAGAGGAGGGGCCGTGAACACTGAAGCTTTCTTT.

The CDR3 nucleotides are TGTGCCACTCAACCCCCCGAGCGCCTTTTGAGTGAGCAGTTCTTC. It codes for CATQPPERLLSEQFF. The rearrangement uses TRBV6-1 and TRBJ2-1, with no clear D. Trimming shortened V by 10 bases and J by 9 bases, and 25 bases separated the two germline ends. CDR3 size: 15 residues. The V gene's germline CDR1 is MNHNS and CDR2 SASEGT.

This clonotype was counted at least ten times. The chain joins TRBV3-1 to TRBJ2-1; the D is unclear. Per the germline V gene, CDR1 is LGHDT and CDR2 is YNNKEL (reference sequence). Trimming shortened V by 1 base and J by 3 bases, and 7 bases separated the two germline ends. The CDR3 runs to 14 residues. CDR3 sequence reads: CASSQGIGYNEQFF. The CDR3 bases are TGTGCCAGCAGCCAAGGGATAGGCTACAATGAGCAGTTCTTC.

The DNA for the CDR3 is TGTGCCAGCAGCCCTAGCGGTTTAGCCTACAATGAGCAGTTCTTC. This gives the protein CASSPSGLAYNEQFF. This chain connects TRBV25-1 to TRBJ2-1; TRBD2 agrees at 7 bases. The V segment lost 6 bases and the J segment 2 bases; nucleotides outside the gene matches: 7. Germline lookup yields CDR1 MGHDK and CDR2 SYGVNS. There are 15 residues in the CDR3. The full variable domain, with the rest looked up from reference TRBV25-1 and TRBJ2-1, is EADIYQTPRYLVIGTGKKITLECSQTMGHDKMYWYQQDPGMELHLIHYSYGVNSTEKGDLSSESTVSRIRTEHFPLTLESARPSHTSQYLCASSPSGLAYNEQFFGPGTRLTVL.

This clonotype has ten or more counts. Sequence at one end of the junction differs from germline and may be a read error. This chain connects TRBV7-2 to TRBJ2-3; maybe TRBD1 (6 bases). The CDR3 has 14 amino acids. The germline V gene has CDR1 SGHTA and CDR2 FQGNSA. The CDR3: CASSLDSSTDTQYF. CDR3 nucleotide sequence: TGCGCCAGCAGCCTGGACAGTAGCACAGATACGCAGTATTTT.

This clonotype has just a few counts. The chain carries TRBV18 and TRBJ2-7; 11 bases match TRBD2. The CDR3 runs to 15 residues. The germline gives CDR1 KGHSH, CDR2 LQKENI. Trimming took 5 bases from V and 1 from J; bases not matched to a gene: 4. Here the CDR3 reads CASSITSGRSYEQYF. The CDR3 DNA is TGTGCCAGCTCAATCACTAGCGGGAGATCCTACGAGCAGTACTTC. Together with reference TRBV18 and TRBJ2-7, the CDR3 gives the full variable domain: NAGVMQNPRHLVRRRGQEARLRCSPMKGHSHVYWYRQLPEEGLKFMVYLQKENIIDESGMPKERFSAEFPKEGPSILRIQQVVRGDSAAYFCASSITSGRSYEQYFGPGTRLTVT.

This clonotype occurred a few times. The V call is TRBV7-9, the J call TRBJ1-5; D is possibly TRBD1 (5 bases). V was cut by 1 base and J by 4 bases, with 11 bases left in between. This CDR3 is 15 amino acids long. Germline CDR1 SEHNR, CDR2 FQNEAQ (reference sequence). CDR3 sequence reads: CASSLVGPGNQPQHF. Written as DNA, the CDR3 is TGTGCCAGCAGCTTAGTGGGGCCGGGTAATCAGCCCCAGCATTTT. Full variable domain (rest looked up from reference TRBV7-9 and TRBJ1-5): DTGVSQNPRHKITKRGQNVTFRCDPISEHNRLYWYRQTLGQGPEFLTYFQNEAQLEKSRLLSDRFSAERPKGSFSTLEIQRTEQGDSAMYLCASSLVGPGNQPQHFGDGTRLSIL.